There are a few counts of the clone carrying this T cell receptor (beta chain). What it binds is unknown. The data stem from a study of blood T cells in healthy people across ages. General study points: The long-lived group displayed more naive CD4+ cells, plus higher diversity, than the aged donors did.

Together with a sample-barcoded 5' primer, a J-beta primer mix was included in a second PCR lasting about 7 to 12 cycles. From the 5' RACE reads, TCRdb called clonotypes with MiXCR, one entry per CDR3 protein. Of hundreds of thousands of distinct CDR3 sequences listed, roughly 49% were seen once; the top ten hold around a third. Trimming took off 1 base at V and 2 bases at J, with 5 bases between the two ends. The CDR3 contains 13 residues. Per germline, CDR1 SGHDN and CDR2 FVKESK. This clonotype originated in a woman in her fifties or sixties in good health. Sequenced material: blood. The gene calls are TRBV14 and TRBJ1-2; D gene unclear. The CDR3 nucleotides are TGTGCCAGCAGCCAAGGTCTGAACTATGGCTACACCTTC. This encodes CASSQGLNYGYTF.